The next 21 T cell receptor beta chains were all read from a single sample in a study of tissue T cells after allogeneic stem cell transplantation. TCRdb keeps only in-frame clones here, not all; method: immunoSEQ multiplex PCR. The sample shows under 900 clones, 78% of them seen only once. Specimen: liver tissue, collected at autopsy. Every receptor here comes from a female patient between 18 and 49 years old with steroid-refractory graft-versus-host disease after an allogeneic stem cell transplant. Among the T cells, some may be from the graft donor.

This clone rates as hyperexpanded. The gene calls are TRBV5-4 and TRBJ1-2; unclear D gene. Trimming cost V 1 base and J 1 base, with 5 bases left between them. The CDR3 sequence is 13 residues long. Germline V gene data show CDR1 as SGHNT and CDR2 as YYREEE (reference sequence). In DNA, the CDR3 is TGTGCCAGCAGCTTGTACGGTAACTATGGCTACACCTTC. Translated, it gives CASSLYGNYGYTF.

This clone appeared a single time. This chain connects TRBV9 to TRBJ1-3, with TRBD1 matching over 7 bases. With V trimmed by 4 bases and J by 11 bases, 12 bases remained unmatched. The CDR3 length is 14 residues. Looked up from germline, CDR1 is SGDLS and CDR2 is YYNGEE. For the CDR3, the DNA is TGTGCCAGCAGCCTCGACAGGGTTCTATTCCCCATATATTTT. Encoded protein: CASSLDRVLFPIYF.

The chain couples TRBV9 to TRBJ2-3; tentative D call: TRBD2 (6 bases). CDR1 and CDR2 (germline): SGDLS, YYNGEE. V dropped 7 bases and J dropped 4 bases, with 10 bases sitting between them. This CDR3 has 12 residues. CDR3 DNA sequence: TGTGCCAGCGGAGGAGGGCCAGATACGCAGTATTTT. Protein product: CASGGGPDTQYF.

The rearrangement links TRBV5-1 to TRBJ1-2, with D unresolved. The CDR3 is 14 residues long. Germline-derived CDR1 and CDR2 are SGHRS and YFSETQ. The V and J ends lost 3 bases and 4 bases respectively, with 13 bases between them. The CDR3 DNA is TGCGCCAGCAGCTATAAGGCAGGACCCTATGGCTACACCTTC. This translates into CASSYKAGPYGYTF.

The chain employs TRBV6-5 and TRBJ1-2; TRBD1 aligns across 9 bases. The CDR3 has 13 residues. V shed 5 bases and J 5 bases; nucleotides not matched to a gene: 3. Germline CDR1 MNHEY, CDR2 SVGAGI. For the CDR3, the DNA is TGTGCCAGCAGTACAGGGGGCAGGTATGGCTACACCTTC. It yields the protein CASSTGGRYGYTF.

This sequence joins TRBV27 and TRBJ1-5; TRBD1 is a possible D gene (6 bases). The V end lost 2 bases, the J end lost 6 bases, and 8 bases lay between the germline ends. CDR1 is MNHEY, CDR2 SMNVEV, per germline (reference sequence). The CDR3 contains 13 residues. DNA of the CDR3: TGTGCCAGCAGTTTAGGGGGCCGTCAGCCCCAGCATTTT. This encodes CASSLGGRQPQHF.

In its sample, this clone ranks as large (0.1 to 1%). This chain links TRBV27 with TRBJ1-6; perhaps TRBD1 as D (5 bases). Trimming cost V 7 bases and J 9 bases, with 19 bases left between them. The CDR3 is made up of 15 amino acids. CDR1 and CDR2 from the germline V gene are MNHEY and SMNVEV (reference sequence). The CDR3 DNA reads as TGTGCCAGCACCTCGCCGCCAGGGCGCGGTTCACCCCTCCACTTT. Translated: CASTSPPGRGSPLHF.

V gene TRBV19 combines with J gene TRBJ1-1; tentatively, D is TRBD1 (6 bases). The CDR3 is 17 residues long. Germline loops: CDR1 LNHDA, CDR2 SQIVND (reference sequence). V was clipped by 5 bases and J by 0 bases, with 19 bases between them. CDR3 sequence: CASSSSRGGLLNTEAFF. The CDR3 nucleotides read TGTGCCAGTAGTTCCTCAAGGGGGGGGCTCCTGAACACTGAAGCTTTCTTT.

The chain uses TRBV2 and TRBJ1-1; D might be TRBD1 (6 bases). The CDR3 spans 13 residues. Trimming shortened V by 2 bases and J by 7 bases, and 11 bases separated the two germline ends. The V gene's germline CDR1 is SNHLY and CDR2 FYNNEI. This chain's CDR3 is CASSEPGGLEAFF. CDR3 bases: TGTGCCAGCAGTGAACCCGGGGGCCTTGAAGCTTTCTTT. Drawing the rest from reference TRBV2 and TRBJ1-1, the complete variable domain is EPEVTQTPSHQVTQMGQEVILRCVPISNHLYFYWYRQILGQKVEFLVSFYNNEISEKSEIFDDQFSVERPDGSNFTLKIRSTKLEDSAMYFCASSEPGGLEAFFGQGTRLTVV.

The DNA of the CDR3 is TGTGCCGGCCGCGGGACAGGGGGAGCCAAAAACATTCAGTACTTC. It codes for CAGRGTGGAKNIQYF. The chain has TRBV6-6 and TRBJ2-4; TRBD1 matches at 11 bases. The CDR3 runs to 15 residues. The V segment lost 11 bases and the J segment 0 bases; nucleotides outside the gene matches: 6. Germline loops: CDR1 MNHNY, CDR2 SVGAGI (reference sequence).

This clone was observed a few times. This CDR3 is CAWTSGGAGTEAFF. The DNA of the CDR3 is TGTGCCTGGACCTCGGGAGGCGCGGGCACTGAAGCTTTCTTT. The rearrangement links TRBV30 to TRBJ1-1; D gene uncertain. Trimming removed 4 bases at V and 4 bases at J, with 16 bases between. This CDR3 spans 14 amino acids. The V gene's germline CDR1 is GTSNPN and CDR2 SVGIG (reference sequence).

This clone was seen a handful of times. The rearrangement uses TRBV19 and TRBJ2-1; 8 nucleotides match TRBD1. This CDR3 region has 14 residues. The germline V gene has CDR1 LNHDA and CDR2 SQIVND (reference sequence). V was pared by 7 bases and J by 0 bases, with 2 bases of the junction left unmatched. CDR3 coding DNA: TGTGCCAGTAATGACAGGGGCTCCTACAATGAGCAGTTCTTC. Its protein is CASNDRGSYNEQFF.

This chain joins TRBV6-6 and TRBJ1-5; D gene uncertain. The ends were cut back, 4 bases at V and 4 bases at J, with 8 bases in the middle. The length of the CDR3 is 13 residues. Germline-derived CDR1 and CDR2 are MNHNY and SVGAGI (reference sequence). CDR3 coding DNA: TGTGCCAGCAGTTCCCTAAAGAATCAGCCCCAGCATTTT. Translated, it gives CASSSLKNQPQHF.

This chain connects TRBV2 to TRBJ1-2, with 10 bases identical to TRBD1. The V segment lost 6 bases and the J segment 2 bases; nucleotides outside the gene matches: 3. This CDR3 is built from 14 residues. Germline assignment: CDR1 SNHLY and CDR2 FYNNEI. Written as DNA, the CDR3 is TGTGCCAGCAGAGGGACAGGGGTGAACTATGGCTACACCTTC. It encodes CASRGTGVNYGYTF.

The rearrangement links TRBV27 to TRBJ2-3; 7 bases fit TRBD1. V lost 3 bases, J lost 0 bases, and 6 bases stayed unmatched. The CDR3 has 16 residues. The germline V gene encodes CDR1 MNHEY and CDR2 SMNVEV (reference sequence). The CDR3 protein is CASSFAWGQSTDTQYF. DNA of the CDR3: TGTGCCAGCAGTTTTGCCTGGGGACAGAGCACAGATACGCAGTATTTT.

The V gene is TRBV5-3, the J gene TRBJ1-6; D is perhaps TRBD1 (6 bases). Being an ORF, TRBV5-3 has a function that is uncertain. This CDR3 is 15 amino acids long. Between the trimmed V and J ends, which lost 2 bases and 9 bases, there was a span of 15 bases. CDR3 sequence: CARSLRTVTSSPLHF. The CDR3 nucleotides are TGTGCCAGAAGCTTAAGGACAGTAACAAGTTCACCCCTCCACTTT.

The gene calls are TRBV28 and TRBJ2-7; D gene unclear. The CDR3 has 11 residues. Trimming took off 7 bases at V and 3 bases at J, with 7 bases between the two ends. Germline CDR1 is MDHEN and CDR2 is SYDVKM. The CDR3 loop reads CASNWNYEQYF. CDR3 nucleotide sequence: TGTGCCAGCAACTGGAACTACGAGCAGTACTTC.

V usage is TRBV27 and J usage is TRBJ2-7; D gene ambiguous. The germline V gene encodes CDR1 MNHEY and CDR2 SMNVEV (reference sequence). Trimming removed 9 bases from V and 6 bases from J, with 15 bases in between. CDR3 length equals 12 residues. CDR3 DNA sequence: TGTGCCAGAGGGCAGGAGCTGTCCGAGCAGTACTTC. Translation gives CARGQELSEQYF.

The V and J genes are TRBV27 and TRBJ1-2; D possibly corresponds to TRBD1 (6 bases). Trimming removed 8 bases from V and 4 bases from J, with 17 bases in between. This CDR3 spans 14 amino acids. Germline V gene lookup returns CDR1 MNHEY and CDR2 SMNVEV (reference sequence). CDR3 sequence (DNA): TGTGCCAGCTCGTGGGGGGGCCCTACCTATGGCTACACCTTC. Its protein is CASSWGGPTYGYTF.

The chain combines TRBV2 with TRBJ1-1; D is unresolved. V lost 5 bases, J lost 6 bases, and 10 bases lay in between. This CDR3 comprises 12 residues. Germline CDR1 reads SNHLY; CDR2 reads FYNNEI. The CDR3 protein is CASSLKLAEAFF. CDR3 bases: TGTGCCAGCAGTCTAAAATTAGCTGAAGCTTTCTTT. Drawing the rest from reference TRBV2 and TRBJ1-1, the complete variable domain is EPEVTQTPSHQVTQMGQEVILRCVPISNHLYFYWYRQILGQKVEFLVSFYNNEISEKSEIFDDQFSVERPDGSNFTLKIRSTKLEDSAMYFCASSLKLAEAFFGQGTRLTVV.

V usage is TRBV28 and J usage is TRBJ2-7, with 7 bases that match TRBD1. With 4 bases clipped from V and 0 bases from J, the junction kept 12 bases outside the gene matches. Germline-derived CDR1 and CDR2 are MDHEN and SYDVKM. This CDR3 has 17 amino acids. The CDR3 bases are TGTGCCAGCAGTTCCAACAGGGGACGTTTCAGCTCCTACGAGCAGTACTTC. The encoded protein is CASSSNRGRFSSYEQYF.